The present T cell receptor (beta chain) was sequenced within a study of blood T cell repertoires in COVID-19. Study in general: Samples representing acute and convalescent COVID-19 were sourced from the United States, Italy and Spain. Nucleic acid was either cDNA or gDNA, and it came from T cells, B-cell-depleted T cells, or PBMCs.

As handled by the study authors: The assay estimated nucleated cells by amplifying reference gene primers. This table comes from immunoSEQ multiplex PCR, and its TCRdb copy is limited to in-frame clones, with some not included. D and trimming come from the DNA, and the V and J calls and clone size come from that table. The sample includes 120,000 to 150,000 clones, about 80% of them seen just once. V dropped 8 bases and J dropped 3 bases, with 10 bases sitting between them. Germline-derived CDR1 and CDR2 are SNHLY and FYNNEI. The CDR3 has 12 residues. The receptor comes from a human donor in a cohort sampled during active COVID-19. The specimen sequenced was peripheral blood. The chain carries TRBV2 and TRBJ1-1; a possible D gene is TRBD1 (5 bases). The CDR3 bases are TGTGCCAGCCATTCAGGGTACACTGAAGCTTTCTTT. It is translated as CASHSGYTEAFF.